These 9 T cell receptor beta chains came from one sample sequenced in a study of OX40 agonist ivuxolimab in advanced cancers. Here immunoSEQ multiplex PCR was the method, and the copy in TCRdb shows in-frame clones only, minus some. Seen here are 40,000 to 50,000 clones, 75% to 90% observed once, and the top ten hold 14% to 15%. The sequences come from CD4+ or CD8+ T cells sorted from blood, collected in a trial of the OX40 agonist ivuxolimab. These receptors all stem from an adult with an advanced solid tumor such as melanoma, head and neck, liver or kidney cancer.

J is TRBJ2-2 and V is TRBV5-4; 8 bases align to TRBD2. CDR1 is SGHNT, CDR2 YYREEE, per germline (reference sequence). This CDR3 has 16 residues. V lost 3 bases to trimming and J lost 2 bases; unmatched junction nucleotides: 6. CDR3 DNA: TGTGCCAGCAGCTCCTTTAGCGGGATAAACACCGGGGAGCTGTTTTTT. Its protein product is CASSSFSGINTGELFF. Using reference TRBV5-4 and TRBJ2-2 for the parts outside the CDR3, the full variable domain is ETGVTQSPTHLIKTRGQQVTLRCSSQSGHNTVSWYQQALGQGPQFIFQYYREEENGRGNFPPRFSGLQFPNYSSELNVNALELDDSALYLCASSSFSGINTGELFFGEGSRLTVL.

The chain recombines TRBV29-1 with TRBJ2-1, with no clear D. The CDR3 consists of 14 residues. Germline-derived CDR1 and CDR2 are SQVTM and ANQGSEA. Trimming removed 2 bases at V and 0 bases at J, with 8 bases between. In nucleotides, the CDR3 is TGCAGCGTTGAACGGGTTAGCTCCTACAATGAGCAGTTCTTC. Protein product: CSVERVSSYNEQFF.

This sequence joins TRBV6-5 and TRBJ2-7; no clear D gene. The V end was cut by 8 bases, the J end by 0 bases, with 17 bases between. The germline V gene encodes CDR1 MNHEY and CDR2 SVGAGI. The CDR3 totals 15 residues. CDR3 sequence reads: CASAKGGSSSYEQYF. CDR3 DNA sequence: TGTGCCAGCGCTAAGGGTGGGTCGAGCTCCTACGAGCAGTACTTC.

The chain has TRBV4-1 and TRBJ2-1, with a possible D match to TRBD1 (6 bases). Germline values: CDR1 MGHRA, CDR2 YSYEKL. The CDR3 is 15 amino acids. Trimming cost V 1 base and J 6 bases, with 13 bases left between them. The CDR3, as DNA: TGCGCCAGCAGCCAAGCCTCAGGGGCCGCCAATGAGCAGTTCTTC. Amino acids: CASSQASGAANEQFF.

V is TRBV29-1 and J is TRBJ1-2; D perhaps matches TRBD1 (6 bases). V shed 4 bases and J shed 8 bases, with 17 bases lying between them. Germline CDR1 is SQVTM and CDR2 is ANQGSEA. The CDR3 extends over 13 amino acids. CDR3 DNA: TGCAGCGTTGGGCGAGGCATCGGGGGCGGCTACACCTTC. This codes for CSVGRGIGGGYTF.

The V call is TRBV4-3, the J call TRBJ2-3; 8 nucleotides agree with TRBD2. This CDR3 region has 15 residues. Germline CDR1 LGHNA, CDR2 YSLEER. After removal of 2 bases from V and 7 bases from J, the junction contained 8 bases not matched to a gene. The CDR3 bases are TGCGCCAGCAGCCAATCCGGGACTAGTTGGTATACGCAGTATTTT. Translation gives CASSQSGTSWYTQYF.

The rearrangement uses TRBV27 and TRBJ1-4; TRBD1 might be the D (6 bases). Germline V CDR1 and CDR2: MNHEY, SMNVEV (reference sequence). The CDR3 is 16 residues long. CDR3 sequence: CPTRAPHRVKSEKLFF. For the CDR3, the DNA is TGTCCGACCAGAGCCCCCCACAGGGTGAAGAGTGAAAAACTGTTTTTT.

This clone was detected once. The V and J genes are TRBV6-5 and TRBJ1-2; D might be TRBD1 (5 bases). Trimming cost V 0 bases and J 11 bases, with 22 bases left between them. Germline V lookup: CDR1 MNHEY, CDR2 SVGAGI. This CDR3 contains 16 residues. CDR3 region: CASSYSFTRVLGPYTF. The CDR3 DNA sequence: TGTGCCAGCAGTTACTCCTTCACTAGGGTCTTGGGACCTTACACCTTC.

The CDR3: CASSSGLVADTQYF. As DNA, the CDR3 is TGTGCCAGCAGCTCCGGACTAGTGGCTGATACGCAGTATTTT. This rearrangement joins TRBV7-2 to TRBJ2-3; 7 nucleotides align to TRBD2. Germline V gene data show CDR1 as SGHTA and CDR2 as FQGNSA. The junction had 7 bases not matched to a gene; V was cut back by 4 bases and J by 6 bases. CDR3 length: 14 residues.